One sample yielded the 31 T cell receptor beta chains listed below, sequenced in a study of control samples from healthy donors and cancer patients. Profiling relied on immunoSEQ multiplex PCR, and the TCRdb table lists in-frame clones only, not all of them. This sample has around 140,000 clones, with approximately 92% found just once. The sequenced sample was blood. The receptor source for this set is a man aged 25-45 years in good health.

The CDR3 is CASSFEPGRSNEKLFF. CDR3 nucleotide sequence: TGTGCCAGCAGTTTTGAACCGGGGCGAAGTAATGAAAAACTGTTTTTT. This chain links TRBV28 with TRBJ1-4, with D maybe TRBD1 (5 bases). Germline loops: CDR1 MDHEN, CDR2 SYDVKM. The CDR3 sequence is 16 residues long. V shed 3 bases and J shed 4 bases, with 15 bases lying between them.

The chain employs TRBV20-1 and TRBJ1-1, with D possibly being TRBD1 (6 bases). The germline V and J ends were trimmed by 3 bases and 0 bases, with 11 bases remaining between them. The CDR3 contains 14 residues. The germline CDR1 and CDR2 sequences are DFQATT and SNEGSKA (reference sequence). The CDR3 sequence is CSASRQALNTEAFF. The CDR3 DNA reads TGCAGTGCTAGTAGACAGGCCTTGAACACTGAAGCTTTCTTT.

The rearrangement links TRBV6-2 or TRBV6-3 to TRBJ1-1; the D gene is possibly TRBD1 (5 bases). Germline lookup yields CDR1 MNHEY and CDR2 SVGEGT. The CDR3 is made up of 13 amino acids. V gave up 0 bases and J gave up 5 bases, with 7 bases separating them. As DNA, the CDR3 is TGTGCCAGCAGTTACTCCCAGGGAACTGAAGCTTTCTTT. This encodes CASSYSQGTEAFF.

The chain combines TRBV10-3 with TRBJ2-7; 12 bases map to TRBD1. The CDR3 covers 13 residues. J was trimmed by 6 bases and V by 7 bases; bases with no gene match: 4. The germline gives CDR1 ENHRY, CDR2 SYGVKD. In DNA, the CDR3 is TGTGCCATCACGGGACAGGGGGCAGGCGAGCAGTACTTC. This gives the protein CAITGQGAGEQYF.

CDR3 sequence: CAISTQTGPGSGELFF. As DNA, the CDR3 is TGTGCCATCAGTACACAGACAGGCCCCGGGAGCGGGGAGCTGTTTTTT. The rearrangement joins TRBV10-3 to TRBJ2-2; D may be TRBD1 or TRBD2 (6 bases each). Trimming cost V 5 bases and J 7 bases, with 20 bases left between them. CDR3 size: 16 residues. The V gene's germline CDR1 is ENHRY and CDR2 SYGVKD.

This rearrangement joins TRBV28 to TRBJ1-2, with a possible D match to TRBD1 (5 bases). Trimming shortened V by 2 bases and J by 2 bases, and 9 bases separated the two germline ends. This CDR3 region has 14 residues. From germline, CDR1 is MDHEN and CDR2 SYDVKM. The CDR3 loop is CASSLATVNYGYTF. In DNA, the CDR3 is TGTGCCAGCAGTTTAGCGACAGTGAACTATGGCTACACCTTC.

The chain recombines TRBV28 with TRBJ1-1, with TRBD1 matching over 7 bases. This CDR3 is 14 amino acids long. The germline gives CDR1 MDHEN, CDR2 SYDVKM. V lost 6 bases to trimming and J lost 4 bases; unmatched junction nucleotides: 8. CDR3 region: CASRRQGVPTEAFF. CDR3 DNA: TGTGCCAGCAGACGACAGGGTGTGCCCACTGAAGCTTTCTTT.

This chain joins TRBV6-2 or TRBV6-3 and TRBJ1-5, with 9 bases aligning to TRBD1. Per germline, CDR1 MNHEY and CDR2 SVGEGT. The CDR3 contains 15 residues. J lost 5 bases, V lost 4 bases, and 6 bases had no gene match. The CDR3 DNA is TGTGCCAGCAGTTCCGGGACAGGGACTTATCAGCCCCAGCATTTT. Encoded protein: CASSSGTGTYQPQHF.

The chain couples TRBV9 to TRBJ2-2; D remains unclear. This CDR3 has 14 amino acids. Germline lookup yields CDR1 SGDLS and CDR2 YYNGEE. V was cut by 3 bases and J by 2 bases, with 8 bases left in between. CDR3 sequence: CASSATQNTGELFF. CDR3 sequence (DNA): TGTGCCAGCAGCGCGACACAAAACACCGGGGAGCTGTTTTTT.

The CDR3 nucleotides read TGCGCCAGCGGCGCCACCGGGACTAGCGCCAATGAGCAGTTCTTC. Its translation: CASGATGTSANEQFF. The chain combines TRBV5-1 with TRBJ2-1; 10 bases map to TRBD2. V was pared by 7 bases and J by 6 bases, with 10 bases of the junction left unmatched. Germline V gene sequence: CDR1 SGHRS, CDR2 YFSETQ. The CDR3 runs to 15 residues.

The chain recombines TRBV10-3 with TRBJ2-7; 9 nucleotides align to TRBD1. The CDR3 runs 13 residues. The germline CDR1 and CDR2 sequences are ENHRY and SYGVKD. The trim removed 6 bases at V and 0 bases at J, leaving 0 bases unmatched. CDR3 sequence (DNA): TGTGCCATCAGGACAGGGGGCTCCTACGAGCAGTACTTC. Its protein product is CAIRTGGSYEQYF.

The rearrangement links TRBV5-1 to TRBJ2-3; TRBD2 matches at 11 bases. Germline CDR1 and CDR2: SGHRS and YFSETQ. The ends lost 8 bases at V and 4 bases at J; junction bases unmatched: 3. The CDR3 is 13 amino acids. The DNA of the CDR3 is TGCGCCAGTAGCGGGGGGGTCCCAGATACGCAGTATTTT. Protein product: CASSGGVPDTQYF.

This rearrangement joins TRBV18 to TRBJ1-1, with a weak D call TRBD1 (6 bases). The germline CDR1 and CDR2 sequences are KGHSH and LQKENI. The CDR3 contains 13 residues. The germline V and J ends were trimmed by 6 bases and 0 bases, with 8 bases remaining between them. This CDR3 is CASSRTVNTEAFF. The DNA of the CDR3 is TGTGCCAGCTCGAGGACAGTGAACACTGAAGCTTTCTTT.

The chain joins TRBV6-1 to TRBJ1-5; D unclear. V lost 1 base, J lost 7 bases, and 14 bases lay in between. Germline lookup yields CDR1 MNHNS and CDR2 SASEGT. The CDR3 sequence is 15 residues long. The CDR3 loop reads CASSEDTIGWQPQHF. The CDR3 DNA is TGTGCCAGCAGTGAAGATACTATAGGTTGGCAGCCCCAGCATTTT.

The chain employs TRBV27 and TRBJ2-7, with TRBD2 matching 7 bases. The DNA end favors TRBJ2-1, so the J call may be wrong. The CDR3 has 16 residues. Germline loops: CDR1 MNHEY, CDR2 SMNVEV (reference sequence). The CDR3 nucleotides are TGTGCCAGCAGTCGAATTGGACTAGACTCCTACAATGAGCAGTTCTTC. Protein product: CASSRIGLDSYNEQFF.

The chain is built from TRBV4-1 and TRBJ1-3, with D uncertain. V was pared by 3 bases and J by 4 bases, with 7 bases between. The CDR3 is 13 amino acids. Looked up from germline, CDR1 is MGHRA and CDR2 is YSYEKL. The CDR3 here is CASSHISGNTIYF. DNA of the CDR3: TGCGCCAGCAGCCACATATCCGGAAACACCATATATTTT.

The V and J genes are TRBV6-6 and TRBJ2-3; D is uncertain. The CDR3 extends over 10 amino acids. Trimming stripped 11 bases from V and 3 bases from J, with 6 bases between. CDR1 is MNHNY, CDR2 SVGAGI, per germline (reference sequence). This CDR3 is CAALTDTQYF. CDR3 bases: TGTGCCGCCCTTACAGATACGCAGTATTTT.

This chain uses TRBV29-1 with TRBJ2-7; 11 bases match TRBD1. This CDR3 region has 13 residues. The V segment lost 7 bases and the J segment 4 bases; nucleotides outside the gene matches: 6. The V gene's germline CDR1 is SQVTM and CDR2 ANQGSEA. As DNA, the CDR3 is TGCAGCGCCGGGACAGGGGGTATATACGAGCAGTACTTC. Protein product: CSAGTGGIYEQYF.

In nucleotides, the CDR3 is TGTGCCAGCAGCTACAGGACGGACTATAATTCACCCCTCCACTTT. Translating gives CASSYRTDYNSPLHF. The chain is built from TRBV6-5 and TRBJ1-6, with D perhaps matching TRBD1 (5 bases). This CDR3 contains 15 residues. Germline V CDR1 and CDR2: MNHEY, SVGAGI. V lost 6 bases, J lost 3 bases, and 12 bases lay in between.

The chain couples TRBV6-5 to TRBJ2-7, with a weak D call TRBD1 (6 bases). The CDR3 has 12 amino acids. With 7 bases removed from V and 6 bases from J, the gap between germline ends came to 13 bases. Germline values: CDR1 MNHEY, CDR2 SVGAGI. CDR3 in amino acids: CASTKGVGEQYF. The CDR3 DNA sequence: TGTGCCAGCACCAAGGGGGTGGGCGAGCAGTACTTC.

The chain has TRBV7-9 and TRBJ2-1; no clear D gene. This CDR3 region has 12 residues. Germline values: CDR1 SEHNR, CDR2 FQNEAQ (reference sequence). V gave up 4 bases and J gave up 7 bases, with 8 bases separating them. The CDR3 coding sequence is TGTGCCAGCAGCTCTCCTAGGAATGAGCAGTTCTTC. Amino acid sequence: CASSSPRNEQFF.

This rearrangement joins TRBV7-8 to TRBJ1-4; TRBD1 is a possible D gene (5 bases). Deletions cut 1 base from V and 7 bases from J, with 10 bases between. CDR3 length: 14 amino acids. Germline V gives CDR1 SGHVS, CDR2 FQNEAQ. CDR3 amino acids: CASSLGQGGEKLFF. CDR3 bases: TGTGCCAGCAGCTTAGGCCAGGGTGGTGAAAAACTGTTTTTT. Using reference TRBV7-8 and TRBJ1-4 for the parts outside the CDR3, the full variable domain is GAGVSQSPRYKVAKRGQDVALRCDPISGHVSLFWYQQALGQGPEFLTYFQNEAQLDKSGLPSDRFFAERPEGSVSTLKIQRTQQEDSAVYLCASSLGQGGEKLFFGSGTQLSVL.

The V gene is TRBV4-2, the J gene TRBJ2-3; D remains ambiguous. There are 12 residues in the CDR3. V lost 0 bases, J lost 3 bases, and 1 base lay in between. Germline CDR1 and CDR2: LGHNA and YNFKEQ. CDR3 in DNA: TGTGCCAGCAGCCAAGATACAGATACGCAGTATTTT. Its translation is CASSQDTDTQYF.

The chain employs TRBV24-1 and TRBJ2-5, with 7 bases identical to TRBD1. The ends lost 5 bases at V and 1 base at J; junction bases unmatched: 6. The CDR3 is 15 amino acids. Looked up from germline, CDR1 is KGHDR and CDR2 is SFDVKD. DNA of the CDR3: TGTGCCACCAGTGTAGGGCAGGGGGTCCAAGAGACCCAGTACTTC. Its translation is CATSVGQGVQETQYF.

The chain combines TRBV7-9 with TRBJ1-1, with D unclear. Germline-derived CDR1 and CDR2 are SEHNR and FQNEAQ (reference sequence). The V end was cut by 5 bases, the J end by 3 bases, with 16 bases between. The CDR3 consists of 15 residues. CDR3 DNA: TGTGCCAGCAGCCTGGGGATAGGTGCGGACACTGAAGCTTTCTTT. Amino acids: CASSLGIGADTEAFF.

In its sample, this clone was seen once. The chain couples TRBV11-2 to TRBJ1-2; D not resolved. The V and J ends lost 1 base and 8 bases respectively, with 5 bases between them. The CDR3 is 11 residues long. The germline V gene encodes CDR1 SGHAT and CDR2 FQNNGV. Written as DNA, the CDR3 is TGTGCCAGCAGCTTAGGGTCGGGCTACACCTTC. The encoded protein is CASSLGSGYTF.

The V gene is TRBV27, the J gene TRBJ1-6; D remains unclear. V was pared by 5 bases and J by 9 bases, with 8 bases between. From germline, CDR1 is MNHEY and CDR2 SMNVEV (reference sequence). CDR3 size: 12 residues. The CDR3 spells CASSGGGSPLHF. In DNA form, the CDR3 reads TGTGCCAGCAGTGGAGGAGGTTCACCCCTCCACTTT.

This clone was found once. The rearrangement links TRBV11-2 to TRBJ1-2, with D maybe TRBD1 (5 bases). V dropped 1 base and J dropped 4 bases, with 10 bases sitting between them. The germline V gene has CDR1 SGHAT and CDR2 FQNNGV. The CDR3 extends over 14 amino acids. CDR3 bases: TGTGCCAGCAGCTTAGCTTGGACACTCTATGGCTACACCTTC. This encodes CASSLAWTLYGYTF.

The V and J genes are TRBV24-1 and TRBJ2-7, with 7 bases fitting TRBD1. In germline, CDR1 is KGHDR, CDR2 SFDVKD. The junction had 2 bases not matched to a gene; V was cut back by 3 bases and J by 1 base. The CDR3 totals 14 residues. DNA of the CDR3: TGTGCCACCAGTGATGCAGGGGGTTCCTACGAGCAGTACTTC. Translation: CATSDAGGSYEQYF.

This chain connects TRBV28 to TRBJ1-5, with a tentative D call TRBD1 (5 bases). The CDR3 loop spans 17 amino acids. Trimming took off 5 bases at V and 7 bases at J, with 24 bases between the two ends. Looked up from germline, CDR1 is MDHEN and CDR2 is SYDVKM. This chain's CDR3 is CASSTRNPGVGGQPQHF. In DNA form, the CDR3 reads TGTGCCAGCAGTACCCGGAACCCGGGGGTAGGAGGCCAGCCCCAGCATTTT.

The CDR3 DNA reads TGTGCCTGGAGGACCTACAAGGGGGGCTATGGCTACACCTTC. Residues: CAWRTYKGGYGYTF. The rearrangement uses TRBV30 and TRBJ1-2; a possible D gene is TRBD1 (6 bases). The V end was cut by 3 bases, the J end by 4 bases, with 15 bases between. Per germline, CDR1 GTSNPN and CDR2 SVGIG (reference sequence). The CDR3 spans 14 residues. The variable domain in full, with the rest retrieved from reference TRBV30 and TRBJ1-2, is SQTIHQWPATLVQPVGSPLSLECTVEGTSNPNLYWYRQAAGRGLQLLFYSVGIGQISSEVPQNLSASRPQDRQFILSSKKLLLSDSGFYLCAWRTYKGGYGYTFGSGTRLTVV.